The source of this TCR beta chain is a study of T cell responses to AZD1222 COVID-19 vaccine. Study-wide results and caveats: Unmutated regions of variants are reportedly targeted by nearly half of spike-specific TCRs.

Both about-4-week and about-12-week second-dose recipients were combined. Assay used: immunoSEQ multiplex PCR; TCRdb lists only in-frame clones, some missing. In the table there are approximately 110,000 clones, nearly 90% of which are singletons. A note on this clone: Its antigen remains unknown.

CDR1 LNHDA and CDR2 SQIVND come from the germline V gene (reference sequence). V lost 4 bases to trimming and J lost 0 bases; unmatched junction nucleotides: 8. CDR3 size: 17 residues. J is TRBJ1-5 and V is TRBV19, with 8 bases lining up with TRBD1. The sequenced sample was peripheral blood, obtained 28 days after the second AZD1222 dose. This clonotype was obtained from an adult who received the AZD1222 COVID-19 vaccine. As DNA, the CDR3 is TGTGCCAGTAGTACCCCCGGGACAGGACATAGCAATCAGCCCCAGCATTTT. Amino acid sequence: CASSTPGTGHSNQPQHF.